This record looks at one T cell receptor (beta chain) sequence and its context. This may arise from a read error, as a much more abundant clone is one base away. The V end lost 2 bases, the J end lost 4 bases, and 11 bases lay between the germline ends. Germline assignment: CDR1 ENHRY and CDR2 SYGVKD. The CDR3 extends over 14 amino acids. These data are taken from a study of tumor-infiltrating lymphocytes in primary liver carcinoma. The wider study: Lesions, classed as T1-T3 N0M0, spanned about 4 to 10 cm across. Roughly 3.65 to 8 million productive TCRbeta reads were obtained per sample, with similar numbers across tissue types.

Taking about 20-31 mg of unsorted bulk tissue, the authors co-extracted RNA and DNA. A constant-region primer served to make TCR beta cDNA from about 530 ng total RNA. Three rounds of nested multiplex PCR with slightly modified ARM-PCR produced TCR beta libraries. PCR rounds one and two used TRBV1-TRBV30 forward primers with a C-beta reverse primer for approximately 10 cycles each. TCRdb redid the calling of the multiplex PCR reads with MiXCR, one entry per CDR3 protein. The sample yields around 88,000 distinct CDR3 sequences, around 70% seen once. Sequencing used tumor-adjacent normal liver tissue. J is TRBJ1-2 and V is TRBV10-3; D gene unclear. The TCR comes from a man aged 40-49 years with primary liver carcinoma and hepatitis B virus infection. This chain's CDR3 is CAISENTQGYGYTF. CDR3 nucleotide sequence: TGTGCCATCAGTGAGAATACACAAGGCTATGGCTACACCTTC.